What follows are 32 T cell receptor beta chains derived from one specimen sequenced in a study of response to subunit inactivated influenza vaccine. From the RT-PCR reads, TCRdb called clonotypes with MiXCR, one entry per CDR3 protein. The profile shows about 700,000 distinct CDR3 sequences, around 13% of them singletons. Material: PBMCs from blood, obtained 14 to 15 days before vaccination. The source of these receptors is a man aged 50 to 60 who received an inactivated influenza vaccine.

This clonotype has a handful of counts. The chain joins TRBV9 to TRBJ2-3, with 8 bases fitting TRBD2. V lost 4 bases to trimming and J lost 4 bases; unmatched junction nucleotides: 8. Per germline, CDR1 SGDLS and CDR2 YYNGEE. The CDR3 is 15 amino acids. The DNA for the CDR3 is TGTGCCAGCAGCCGTCCGGGACTAGGTGCAGATACGCAGTATTTT. This sequence encodes CASSRPGLGADTQYF.

The chain employs TRBV2 and TRBJ2-5; a weak D match, TRBD2 (6 bases). The CDR3 has 14 amino acids. Germline-derived CDR1 and CDR2 are SNHLY and FYNNEI. Between the trimmed V and J ends, which lost 6 bases and 4 bases, there was a span of 15 bases. CDR3 residues: CASSSGTLGETQYF. The CDR3 bases are TGTGCCAGCAGCTCCGGGACTCTTGGAGAGACCCAGTACTTC.

The CDR3, as DNA: TGCGCCAGCAGCCTACAGGGGCAGCTTAGCTCAGATACGCAGTATTTT. Translation: CASSLQGQLSSDTQYF. The rearrangement uses TRBV4-1 and TRBJ2-3; 7 positions match TRBD1. V was pared by 4 bases and J by 4 bases, with 11 bases of the junction left unmatched. Germline V gives CDR1 MGHRA, CDR2 YSYEKL. CDR3 size: 16 residues.

This clonotype turned up a few times. The chain is built from TRBV29-1 and TRBJ1-1; 10 bases are a match to TRBD1. CDR3 length: 16 amino acids. The germline CDR1 and CDR2 sequences are SQVTM and ANQGSEA. J gave up 5 bases and V 8 bases, and 17 bases lay outside the gene matches. CDR3 protein: CSPFVDGDRGGTEAFF. CDR3 in DNA: TGCAGCCCCTTTGTTGATGGGGACAGGGGAGGGACTGAAGCTTTCTTT.

This clonotype appeared a single time. The chain is built from TRBV7-2 and TRBJ2-7, with TRBD1 identical over 8 bases. With 5 bases clipped from V and 2 bases from J, the junction kept 8 bases outside the gene matches. This CDR3 has 15 residues. CDR1 and CDR2 (germline): SGHTA, FQGNSA. The CDR3 region is CASSLGTGPTYEQYF. As DNA, the CDR3 is TGTGCCAGCAGCCTGGGGACAGGCCCAACCTACGAGCAGTACTTC.

The gene calls are TRBV6-2 or TRBV6-3 and TRBJ2-3, with no clear D. The CDR3 covers 12 residues. The V gene's germline CDR1 is MNHEY and CDR2 SVGEGT. V was clipped by 9 bases and J by 2 bases, with 9 bases between them. The CDR3 DNA reads as TGTGCCAGTAACAGTAACACAGATACGCAGTATTTT. Protein product: CASNSNTDTQYF.

This clonotype was seen a few times. This chain connects TRBV4-1 to TRBJ1-4; perhaps TRBD1 as D (5 bases). With 2 bases removed from V and 0 bases from J, the gap between germline ends came to 22 bases. CDR3 length equals 20 residues. In germline, CDR1 is MGHRA, CDR2 YSYEKL. CDR3 sequence: CASSQPLGLPGSSTNEKLFF. CDR3 sequence (DNA): TGCGCCAGCAGCCAACCCCTGGGGTTGCCAGGGAGTTCAACTAATGAAAAACTGTTTTTT.

This chain connects TRBV12-3 or TRBV12-4 to TRBJ2-7; 10 bases agree with TRBD2. V dropped 8 bases and J dropped 6; count of bases not matched to a gene: 10. This CDR3 is built from 14 residues. The CDR3 reads CASGSGGPLGEQYF. In DNA form, the CDR3 reads TGTGCCAGCGGTAGCGGGGGGCCCCTGGGCGAGCAGTACTTC.

The V and J genes are TRBV6-1 and TRBJ2-7, with D possibly matching TRBD2 (5 bases). Between the trimmed V and J ends, which lost 6 bases and 0 bases, there was a span of 15 bases. Germline V gives CDR1 MNHNS, CDR2 SASEGT. The CDR3 spans 15 residues. In DNA, the CDR3 is TGTGCCAGCAGCCACCCCGGACTTAGCTCCTACGAGCAGTACTTC. This translates into CASSHPGLSSYEQYF.

This chain uses TRBV12-3 or TRBV12-4 with TRBJ2-4; 7 bases are shared with TRBD2. V was clipped by 8 bases and J by 6 bases; unmatched bases: 7. This CDR3 has 13 residues. This chain's CDR3 is CASGTNRGNIQYF. In nucleotides, the CDR3 is TGTGCCAGCGGGACTAATCGCGGAAACATTCAGTACTTC.

The chain is built from TRBV10-3 and TRBJ2-2, with no clear D. In germline, CDR1 is ENHRY, CDR2 SYGVKD. The CDR3 contains 13 residues. V was pared by 7 bases and J by 2 bases, with 8 bases between. CDR3 bases: TGTGCCATCACTTCCGGAAACACCGGGGAGCTGTTTTTT. Translating gives CAITSGNTGELFF.

V is TRBV3-1 and J is TRBJ1-3; D might be TRBD1 (5 bases). This CDR3 has 17 amino acids. Germline V gives CDR1 LGHDT, CDR2 YNNKEL (reference sequence). Trimming shortened V by 4 bases and J by 0 bases, and 16 bases separated the two germline ends. The CDR3 nucleotides are TGTGCCAGCAGCCCGCACGCACAGGAGAGCTCTGGAAACACCATATATTTT. It codes for CASSPHAQESSGNTIYF.

This clonotype was picked up a small number of times. The J gene is TRBJ2-6, the V gene TRBV2, with D tentatively TRBD1 or TRBD2 (5 bases each). This CDR3 spans 13 amino acids. Deletions cut 11 bases from V and 0 bases from J, with 8 bases between. Germline CDR1 SNHLY, CDR2 FYNNEI. CDR3 DNA sequence: TGTGCCCGAGGGGTCTCTGGGGCCAACGTCCTGACTTTC. Translation: CARGVSGANVLTF.

This clonotype was counted only a few times. The chain joins TRBV19 to TRBJ2-7, with 10 bases lining up with TRBD2. The V segment lost 9 bases and the J segment 3 bases; nucleotides outside the gene matches: 11. This CDR3 has 15 residues. CDR1 and CDR2 (germline): LNHDA, SQIVND (reference sequence). In nucleotides, the CDR3 is TGTGCCAGCAATATAGCGGGAGGCCCTTTCTACGAGCAGTACTTC. This sequence encodes CASNIAGGPFYEQYF.

The chain couples TRBV29-1 to TRBJ2-5; D remains unclear. The germline CDR1 and CDR2 sequences are SQVTM and ANQGSEA. V shed 6 bases and J shed 1 base, with 3 bases lying between them. The CDR3 totals 10 residues. CDR3 nucleotide sequence: TGCAGCGTGTTCCAAGAGACCCAGTACTTC. Its translation: CSVFQETQYF.

The chain uses TRBV12-3 or TRBV12-4 and TRBJ2-7; 8 nucleotides line up with TRBD2. The CDR3 totals 14 residues. The V gene end was trimmed by 6 bases and the J gene end by 6 bases; junction bases not matched to a gene: 10. CDR3 region: CASSPDGTRSEQYF. The CDR3 bases are TGTGCCAGCAGCCCGGACGGGACTAGGAGCGAGCAGTACTTC.

The table lists this clonotype with a few counts. The chain joins TRBV3-1 to TRBJ2-7, with D possibly TRBD2 on 7 matching bases. This CDR3 contains 15 residues. V dropped 5 bases and J dropped 2 bases, with 16 bases sitting between them. The germline CDR1 and CDR2 sequences are LGHDT and YNNKEL (reference sequence). The CDR3 loop is CASSNREGVAYEQYF. CDR3 sequence (DNA): TGTGCCAGCAGCAACAGGGAGGGGGTGGCCTACGAGCAGTACTTC.

The V gene is TRBV12-3 or TRBV12-4, the J gene TRBJ2-7; TRBD1 might be the D (6 bases). V shed 0 bases and J shed 2 bases, with 11 bases lying between them. There are 15 residues in the CDR3. CDR3 sequence: CASSLAGAPTYEQYF. For the CDR3, the DNA is TGTGCCAGCAGTTTAGCGGGGGCACCAACCTACGAGCAGTACTTC.

This clonotype appeared many times. The chain uses TRBV12-3 or TRBV12-4 and TRBJ2-7; no firm D call. CDR3 length: 11 residues. V lost 8 bases to trimming and J lost 6 bases, with 11 bases between them. The CDR3 DNA is TGTGCCAGCGGTCGTCGACCCGAGCAGTACTTC. Its protein is CASGRRPEQYF.

A few counts support this clonotype. The chain employs TRBV7-9 and TRBJ1-2, with 9 nucleotides matching TRBD1. CDR1 SEHNR and CDR2 FQNEAQ come from the germline V gene (reference sequence). This CDR3 is 15 amino acids long. V was clipped by 5 bases and J by 3 bases; unmatched bases: 7. The CDR3 DNA sequence: TGTGCCAGCAGCCCCGGACAGGGGTTTGACTATGGCTACACCTTC. Its protein is CASSPGQGFDYGYTF.

This clonotype was found a few times. The rearrangement links TRBV4-2 to TRBJ1-3, with D unresolved. The ends were cut back, 5 bases at V and 2 bases at J, with 16 bases in the middle. This CDR3 has 16 amino acids. The germline V gene has CDR1 LGHNA and CDR2 YNFKEQ. This chain's CDR3 is CASSYDSRPPGNTIYF. The CDR3 coding sequence is TGTGCCAGCAGCTACGACTCCCGTCCCCCTGGAAACACCATATATTTT.

Many counts were recorded for this clonotype. This chain links TRBV4-3 with TRBJ2-1; TRBD2 matches at 9 bases. CDR1 and CDR2 from the germline V gene are LGHNA and YSLEER. J was trimmed by 4 bases and V by 1 base; bases with no gene match: 5. The CDR3 is 16 amino acids. CDR3 coding DNA: TGCGCCAGCAGCCAAGGTCTAGCGGGGATTTACAATGAGCAGTTCTTC. It translates to CASSQGLAGIYNEQFF.

This clonotype came up many times. This rearrangement joins TRBV20-1 to TRBJ1-5, with D hard to call. The CDR3 length is 13 residues. Per the germline V gene, CDR1 is DFQATT and CDR2 is SNEGSKA (reference sequence). The V end lost 8 bases, the J end lost 1 base, and 12 bases lay between the germline ends. CDR3 coding DNA: TGCAGTTCCCACTCAGGAAGCAATCAGCCCCAGCATTTT. It encodes CSSHSGSNQPQHF.

In this sample, this clonotype turned up a few times. The gene calls are TRBV4-2 and TRBJ2-7; no reliable D call. This CDR3 is built from 14 residues. The ends were cut back, 0 bases at V and 8 bases at J, with 14 bases in the middle. Germline CDR1 reads LGHNA; CDR2 reads YNFKEQ. CDR3 DNA: TGTGCCAGCAGCCAAGACTCGGAAGTTTTCAAGCAGTACTTC. Translating it yields CASSQDSEVFKQYF.

The chain recombines TRBV6-1 with TRBJ2-7, with 7 positions matching TRBD1. Germline V gene sequence: CDR1 MNHNS, CDR2 SASEGT. V was clipped by 6 bases and J by 2 bases; unmatched bases: 7. The CDR3 sequence is 14 residues long. The CDR3 reads CASRTTGLAYEQYF. The CDR3 region has the DNA TGTGCCAGCAGGACGACAGGGCTCGCCTACGAGCAGTACTTC.

This clonotype was detected once. The germline gene is not matched at one end of the junction; a read error may be the cause. CDR3 in amino acids: CASSRGLAGGSSYTEQFF. CDR3 in DNA: TGTGCCAGCAGCCGTGGACTAGCGGGAGGGAGCTCCTACACTGAGCAGTTCTTC. The chain is built from TRBV11-1 and TRBJ2-1; 15 bases are shared with TRBD2. Germline V gene data show CDR1 as SGHAT and CDR2 as FQDESV (reference sequence). The CDR3 extends over 18 amino acids.

This rearrangement joins TRBV20-1 to TRBJ2-7; TRBD2 matches at 11 bases. The V gene end was trimmed by 6 bases and the J gene end by 4 bases; junction bases not matched to a gene: 11. The CDR3 sequence is 15 residues long. Germline-derived CDR1 and CDR2 are DFQATT and SNEGSKA (reference sequence). This CDR3 is CSAYKRTSGSYEQYF. In DNA form, the CDR3 reads TGCAGTGCGTATAAAAGAACTAGCGGGAGTTACGAGCAGTACTTC.

The table lists this clonotype with a few counts. This chain's CDR3 is CASSFVAGRRNEQFF. The CDR3 DNA is TGTGCCAGCAGTTTTGTAGCAGGGAGGAGAAATGAGCAGTTCTTC. This chain connects TRBV28 to TRBJ2-1, with a possible D match to TRBD2 (6 bases). Germline CDR1 is MDHEN and CDR2 is SYDVKM. V was trimmed by 3 bases and J by 7 bases, leaving 16 bases between them. The CDR3 extends over 15 amino acids.

V gene TRBV5-1 combines with J gene TRBJ2-1; 8 nucleotides align to TRBD2. The CDR3 spans 17 residues. Germline loops: CDR1 SGHRS, CDR2 YFSETQ. V trimming: 0 bases; J trimming: 3 bases; junction bases outside the gene matches: 8. CDR3 residues: CASSLARGSGVYNEQFF. The CDR3 region has the DNA TGCGCCAGCAGCTTGGCCCGAGGTAGCGGGGTCTACAATGAGCAGTTCTTC.

Only a few counts were recorded for this clonotype. The chain has TRBV4-3 and TRBJ2-1; 7 bases map to TRBD2. There are 15 residues in the CDR3. Germline trimming cut 1 base from V and 7 bases from J; bases unmatched to any gene: 7. The germline V gene encodes CDR1 LGHNA and CDR2 YSLEER. CDR3: CASSQVGREGNEQFF. CDR3 nucleotide sequence: TGCGCCAGCAGCCAAGTTGGCAGGGAGGGGAATGAGCAGTTCTTC.

This sequence joins TRBV10-2 and TRBJ2-7; D may correspond to TRBD1 or TRBD2 (5 bases each). The V gene lost 2 bases and the J gene lost 2 bases, with 7 bases spanning the gap. Germline lookup yields CDR1 WSHSY and CDR2 SAAADI. The CDR3 loop spans 13 amino acids. The CDR3 DNA is TGCGCCAGCAGTGAGGGGGGTCCCTACGAGCAGTACTTC. It is translated as CASSEGGPYEQYF.

The count of this clonotype is one. This chain joins TRBV6-1 and TRBJ2-5, with 8 bases fitting TRBD2. CDR3 length: 15 amino acids. V was pared by 6 bases and J by 6 bases, with 12 bases of the junction left unmatched. The germline V gene has CDR1 MNHNS and CDR2 SASEGT. For the CDR3, the DNA is TGTGCCAGCAGAGATATACAGGGTAGCGGGAAGACCCAGTACTTC. It yields the protein CASRDIQGSGKTQYF.